A single sample gave rise to the 4 T cell receptor beta chains below, sequenced in a study of CD8 T cells in ankylosing spondylitis. MiXCR was run by TCRdb on the 5' RACE reads, yielding one entry per CDR3 protein. The data show 40,000 or so distinct CDR3 sequences, roughly 3.1% seen once. The specimen sequenced was blood, either unsorted or a sorted T cell fraction (not recorded which). The receptors stem from a male donor with ankylosing spondylitis or in good health (not recorded which).

There are many counts of this clonotype. The V call is TRBV9, the J call TRBJ2-2, with 7 bases matching TRBD1. Per the germline V gene, CDR1 is SGDLS and CDR2 is YYNGEE. This CDR3 has 14 amino acids. With V trimmed by 5 bases and J by 3 bases, 4 bases remained unmatched. The CDR3 loop is CASSETGYTGELFF. CDR3 bases: TGTGCCAGCAGTGAGACAGGGTACACCGGGGAGCTGTTTTTT.

This clonotype was counted many times. The rearrangement links TRBV9 to TRBJ2-2, with 8 positions matching TRBD2. The ends lost 4 bases at V and 7 bases at J; junction bases unmatched: 6. The CDR3 runs 14 residues. Germline V gene data show CDR1 as SGDLS and CDR2 as YYNGEE. The DNA for the CDR3 is TGTGCCAGCAGCACGACGGGGGGGCACGGGGAGCTGTTTTTT. Amino acid sequence: CASSTTGGHGELFF. The full variable domain, its missing parts supplied by reference TRBV9 and TRBJ2-2, is DSGVTQTPKHLITATGQRVTLRCSPRSGDLSVYWYQQSLDQGLQFLIQYYNGEERAKGNILERFSAQQFPDLHSELNLSSLELGDSALYFCASSTTGGHGELFFGEGSRLTVL.

This clonotype was recorded many times. The rearrangement links TRBV9 to TRBJ2-3; unclear D gene. Germline-derived CDR1 and CDR2 are SGDLS and YYNGEE. This CDR3 spans 13 amino acids. Trimming removed 3 bases at V and 4 bases at J, with 9 bases between. CDR3 in amino acids: CASSAHNADTQYF. CDR3 sequence (DNA): TGTGCCAGCAGCGCCCATAACGCAGATACGCAGTATTTT.

This clonotype showed up many times. The chain uses TRBV9 and TRBJ2-3; 10 nucleotides align to TRBD2. The CDR3 extends over 16 amino acids. Losses at the gene ends were 3 bases for V and 1 base for J; bases not matched to a gene: 5. Germline loops: CDR1 SGDLS, CDR2 YYNGEE. CDR3 in amino acids: CASSATAGGGTDTQYF. The CDR3 DNA reads TGTGCCAGCAGCGCGACAGCGGGGGGGGGCACAGATACGCAGTATTTT.